This note documents a single T cell receptor (beta chain) sequence. Original processing notes: From reference gene primer amplification, estimates of nucleated cell counts were derived. Generated by immunoSEQ multiplex PCR, the TCRdb table keeps only in-frame clones and is missing some. The V and J calls and clone size come from that table; D and trimming were worked out from the DNA. This sample has roughly 170,000 clones, with 80% to 90% found just once. Trimming cost V 3 bases and J 3 bases; bases outside gene matches: 5. Germline V gene lookup returns CDR1 ENHRY and CDR2 SYGVKD. The CDR3 consists of 15 residues. These data are taken from a study of blood T cell repertoires in COVID-19. Study-level background: From the United States, Italy and Spain came samples of acute and convalescent COVID-19.

Material: peripheral blood. The receptor was isolated from a woman aged 45 to 65 with COVID-19, enrolled during active disease. The chain carries TRBV10-3 and TRBJ2-7, with 10 bases identical to TRBD2. CDR3 nucleotides: TGTGCCATCAGTGAATCTAGCGGGGGATACTACGAGCAGTACTTC. Its translation is CAISESSGGYYEQYF.